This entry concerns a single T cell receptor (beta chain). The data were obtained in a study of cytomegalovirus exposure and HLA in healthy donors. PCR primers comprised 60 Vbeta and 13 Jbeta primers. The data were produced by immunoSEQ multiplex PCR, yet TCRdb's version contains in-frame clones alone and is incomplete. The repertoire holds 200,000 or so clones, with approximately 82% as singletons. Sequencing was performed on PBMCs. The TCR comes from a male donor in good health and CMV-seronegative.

DNA of the CDR3: TGCGCCAGCAGCATCCTCGGACAGGGGGCCTCGGGCGAGCAGTACTTC. Its translation: CASSILGQGASGEQYF. V gene TRBV5-1 combines with J gene TRBJ2-7; 11 nucleotides line up with TRBD1. Trimming took 4 bases from V and 6 from J; bases not matched to a gene: 12. Germline V gene lookup returns CDR1 SGHRS and CDR2 YFSETQ. The CDR3 runs 16 residues.